The TCR beta chain under discussion was sequenced for a study of T cells in Graves' hyperthyroidism and ophthalmopathy. TCR beta CDR3 regions were amplified from RNA transcripts. The TCR CDR3 first-round RT-PCR relied on the HTBI primer set. MiXCR was run by TCRdb on the multiplex PCR reads, yielding one entry per CDR3 protein. The sample shows about 360,000 distinct CDR3 sequences, less than 15% of them seen only once. The germline gives CDR1 MGHRA, CDR2 YSYEKL. The CDR3 length is 17 residues. Trimming shortened V by 0 bases and J by 0 bases, and 12 bases separated the two germline ends. This chain joins TRBV4-1 and TRBJ2-1; no clear D gene. This TCR came from a woman younger than 35 with Graves' hyperthyroidism. The sequencing sample was made of blood. The CDR3 loop reads CASSQEDLLSSYNEQFF. The DNA for the CDR3 is TGCGCCAGCAGCCAAGAGGACCTTCTGAGCTCCTACAATGAGCAGTTCTTC.